This TCR beta chain was captured by sequencing in a study of cytomegalovirus exposure and HLA in healthy donors. The study, taken as a whole, reports: Being indistinguishable, some V segments were excluded, TRBV6-2 and TRBV6-3 among them. What TCR beta sequences reportedly achieved was accurate prediction of HLA-A and HLA-B alleles in most subjects.

PCR used 60 Vbeta primers and 13 Jbeta primers. The table came from immunoSEQ multiplex PCR; TCRdb's copy has only in-frame clones and leaves some out. This repertoire shows roughly 170,000 clones, 84% found once; its top ten account for about 4.9%. The CDR3 sequence is 12 residues long. With V trimmed by 6 bases and J by 5 bases, 3 bases remained unmatched. Per germline, CDR1 MRHNA and CDR2 SNTAGT. Healthy bone marrow donors made up the donor group. As regards this clone: Its antigen is unknown.

The sequenced sample consisted of PBMCs. The clonotype comes from a girl aged 10-17 years in good health and CMV-seropositive. The J gene is TRBJ2-5, the V gene TRBV6-4; 7 nucleotides agree with TRBD2. The CDR3 reads CASRRGGETQYF. The DNA of the CDR3 is TGTGCCAGCAGGAGGGGAGGGGAGACCCAGTACTTC.